What follows are 18 T cell receptor beta chains derived from one specimen sequenced in a study of Graves' ophthalmopathy and Graves' hyperthyroidism. Investigators amplified TCR beta CDR3 regions from RNA transcripts. Amplification began with first-round RT-PCR using HTBI primers, then second-round multiplex PCR was performed. TCRdb redid the calling of the multiplex PCR reads with MiXCR, one entry per CDR3 protein. The table has roughly 170,000 distinct CDR3 sequences, roughly two fifths seen once; the top ten hold roughly 8.9%. The sample comprised peripheral blood. Source of these receptors: a man aged 25 to 40 with Graves' ophthalmopathy.

This clonotype was recorded at least ten times. The CDR3: CASSPWTGSSGNTIYF. CDR3 coding DNA: TGTGCCAGCAGCCCCTGGACAGGGTCGAGCGGAAACACCATATATTTT. The V gene is TRBV7-2, the J gene TRBJ1-3, with 8 positions matching TRBD1. In germline, CDR1 is SGHTA, CDR2 FQGNSA. The CDR3 is made up of 16 amino acids. V was pared by 5 bases and J by 4 bases, with 10 bases of the junction left unmatched.

This clonotype was found many times. This sequence joins TRBV6-5 and TRBJ1-1, with D tentatively TRBD1 (5 bases). Germline V CDR1 and CDR2: MNHEY, SVGAGI. With 7 bases removed from V and 4 bases from J, the gap between germline ends came to 13 bases. The CDR3 is 13 amino acids. DNA for the CDR3: TGTGCCAGCACTCGGGGCGGGCTCACTGAAGCTTTCTTT. The encoded protein is CASTRGGLTEAFF.

The rearrangement links TRBV6-2 or TRBV6-3 to TRBJ1-2, with a tentative D call TRBD1 (6 bases). The germline V gene has CDR1 MNHEY and CDR2 SVGEGT. V shed 6 bases and J shed 2 bases, with 13 bases lying between them. The CDR3 is 14 amino acids. This CDR3 reads CASRDSGRNYGYTF. CDR3 DNA: TGTGCCAGCAGGGACAGCGGGAGGAACTATGGCTACACCTTC.

This clonotype was seen many times. V gene TRBV6-2 or TRBV6-3 combines with J gene TRBJ1-5, with D possibly being TRBD1 (6 bases). The CDR3 totals 14 residues. Per germline, CDR1 MNHEY and CDR2 SVGEGT. V was cut by 6 bases and J by 3 bases, with 12 bases left in between. CDR3 amino acids: CASRKDSLNQPQHF. DNA for the CDR3: TGTGCCAGCAGAAAGGACAGTCTCAATCAGCCCCAGCATTTT.

This sequence joins TRBV3-1 and TRBJ2-7; 7 bases are a match to TRBD2. Germline CDR1 LGHDT, CDR2 YNNKEL (reference sequence). The trim removed 0 bases at V and 4 bases at J, leaving 3 bases unmatched. CDR3 size: 14 residues. The CDR3 is CASSQDASGYEQYF. The CDR3 DNA follows: TGTGCCAGCAGCCAAGACGCTAGCGGTTACGAGCAGTACTTC.

V usage is TRBV6-2 or TRBV6-3 and J usage is TRBJ2-7; no clear D gene. The V and J ends lost 6 bases and 3 bases respectively, with 24 bases between them. CDR1 and CDR2 from the germline V gene are MNHEY and SVGEGT. This CDR3 comprises 17 residues. CDR3: CASSAVGRSTVFYEQYF. CDR3 sequence (DNA): TGTGCCAGCAGCGCTGTAGGGCGATCTACGGTATTCTACGAGCAGTACTTC.

This clonotype was counted at least ten times. The chain is built from TRBV5-1 and TRBJ2-2; D is tentatively TRBD1 or TRBD2 (5 bases each). Germline V gene data show CDR1 as SGHRS and CDR2 as YFSETQ. The ends were cut back, 4 bases at V and 6 bases at J, with 13 bases in the middle. This CDR3 spans 14 amino acids. The CDR3: CASSILQEAGELFF. The CDR3 nucleotides are TGCGCCAGCAGCATCCTACAGGAGGCCGGGGAGCTGTTTTTT.

This clonotype was counted ten times or more. V is TRBV30 and J is TRBJ1-1, with TRBD1 matching over 7 bases. Germline CDR1 and CDR2: GTSNPN and SVGIG (reference sequence). V was clipped by 1 base and J by 10 bases; unmatched bases: 6. The CDR3 contains 12 residues. CDR3 sequence: CAWSERGRVAFF. The CDR3 nucleotides read TGTGCCTGGAGTGAAAGGGGGCGCGTAGCTTTCTTT. Supplemented by reference TRBV30 and TRBJ1-1, the full variable domain reads SQTIHQWPATLVQPVGSPLSLECTVEGTSNPNLYWYRQAAGRGLQLLFYSVGIGQISSEVPQNLSASRPQDRQFILSSKKLLLSDSGFYLCAWSERGRVAFFGQGTRLTVV.

The rearrangement uses TRBV28 and TRBJ1-6; D uncertain. Germline CDR1 MDHEN, CDR2 SYDVKM. CDR3 length: 16 amino acids. The V gene lost 6 bases and the J gene lost 6 bases, with 18 bases spanning the gap. The CDR3 DNA is TGTGCCAGCAGCAACCTTATCTCGGGAGGTAATTCACCCCTCCACTTT. It specifies CASSNLISGGNSPLHF.

In this sample, this clonotype turned up many times. This sequence joins TRBV12-3 or TRBV12-4 and TRBJ2-7, with a weak D call TRBD2 (6 bases). V lost 2 bases to trimming and J lost 3 bases, with 8 bases between them. This CDR3 has 13 residues. CDR3 sequence: CASSLYGSYEQYF. In DNA, the CDR3 is TGTGCCAGCAGTTTATACGGGAGCTACGAGCAGTACTTC.

This clonotype was counted many times. The J gene is TRBJ2-7, the V gene TRBV12-3 or TRBV12-4; TRBD1 matches 10 bases. V shed 6 bases and J 2 bases; nucleotides not matched to a gene: 4. The CDR3 loop spans 14 amino acids. This CDR3 reads CASRPGQGAYEQYF. The CDR3 nucleotides are TGTGCCAGCAGACCTGGACAGGGGGCCTACGAGCAGTACTTC.

This clonotype turned up a few times. Just one base apart from a much larger clone, this may be a read error. V is TRBV6-2 or TRBV6-3 and J is TRBJ2-7; 7 bases agree with TRBD2. Germline CDR1 is MNHEY and CDR2 is SVGEGT. V trimming: 6 bases; J trimming: 0 bases; junction bases outside the gene matches: 5. CDR3 length: 14 residues. Here the CDR3 DNA reads TGTGCCAGCAGCTCCCAGCGGGACTCCTACGAGCAGTACTTC. Its protein product is CASSSQRDSYEQYF.

DNA for the CDR3: TGTGCCAGCAGAGTTACAGTTAACTATGGCTACACCTTC. As protein: CASRVTVNYGYTF. The chain carries TRBV6-1 and TRBJ1-2; D not resolved. V was trimmed by 6 bases and J by 1 base, leaving 9 bases between them. CDR1 and CDR2 (germline): MNHNS, SASEGT. The CDR3 is 13 amino acids.

The chain is built from TRBV19 and TRBJ2-7; 10 nucleotides align to TRBD1. The CDR3 sequence is 14 residues long. Trimming cost V 3 bases and J 2 bases; bases outside gene matches: 1. Per germline, CDR1 LNHDA and CDR2 SQIVND (reference sequence). CDR3 DNA: TGTGCCAGTAGTATCGGGACAGGGGCCTACGAGCAGTACTTC. This encodes CASSIGTGAYEQYF.

This chain links TRBV28 with TRBJ2-7; D is unclear. Between the trimmed V and J ends, which lost 4 bases and 9 bases, there was a span of 10 bases. Looked up from germline, CDR1 is MDHEN and CDR2 is SYDVKM. CDR3 size: 11 residues. CDR3 region: CASSSPEGQYF. CDR3 DNA sequence: TGTGCCAGCAGTTCACCGGAAGGGCAGTACTTC.

CDR3 region: CSAYKSDRDGYTF. CDR3 nucleotide sequence: TGCAGTGCCTATAAGTCGGACAGGGATGGCTACACCTTC. The chain uses TRBV20-1 and TRBJ1-2, with 8 bases lining up with TRBD1. This CDR3 region has 13 residues. V lost 6 bases to trimming and J lost 6 bases; unmatched junction nucleotides: 9. Looked up from germline, CDR1 is DFQATT and CDR2 is SNEGSKA (reference sequence).

This clonotype was observed many times. The chain links TRBV11-1 to TRBJ2-7, with TRBD1 matching 7 bases. Germline-derived CDR1 and CDR2 are SGHAT and FQDESV (reference sequence). J lost 2 bases, V lost 2 bases, and 6 bases had no gene match. The CDR3 has 15 residues. CDR3 in amino acids: CASSLLGDRAYEQYF. The CDR3 bases are TGTGCCAGCAGCTTATTGGGGGACAGAGCCTACGAGCAGTACTTC. Complete variable domain (other parts from reference TRBV11-1 and TRBJ2-7): EAEVAQSPRYKITEKSQAVAFWCDPISGHATLYWYRQILGQGPELLVQFQDESVVDDSQLPKDRFSAERLKGVDSTLKIQPAELGDSAMYLCASSLLGDRAYEQYFGPGTRLTVT.

This clonotype was seen repeatedly, ten times or more. The genes are TRBV6-4 and TRBJ1-1, with 11 bases lining up with TRBD1. This CDR3 has 17 amino acids. Germline V gives CDR1 MRHNA, CDR2 SNTAGT. V lost 8 bases to trimming and J lost 0 bases; unmatched junction nucleotides: 11. Written as DNA, the CDR3 is TGTGCCAGCCTCCGGACCGGGACAGGGGGTATGAACACTGAAGCTTTCTTT. Its protein is CASLRTGTGGMNTEAFF.